This T cell receptor (beta chain) was profiled in a study of T cell responses to AZD1222 COVID-19 vaccine. Notes on the study in general: Spike regions recognized by vaccine-associated CD4 TCRs spanned the protein, led by 160-218 and 743-854.

The assay was immunoSEQ multiplex PCR, and TCRdb's table has in-frame clones only and misses some. This table has roughly 100,000 clones, 85% to 90% appearing once. Trimming took off 6 bases at V and 8 bases at J, with 14 bases between the two ends. Germline CDR1 and CDR2: ENHRY and SYGVKD. CDR3 length: 13 residues. In the case of this clone: The antigen is not known.

The TCR comes from an adult in good health. The rearrangement links TRBV10-3 to TRBJ2-1; possibly TRBD1 or TRBD2 for D (6 bases each). The sample in question was peripheral blood, obtained on day 0 of AZD1222 vaccination. The chain's CDR3 is CAIRQGGFDEQFF. The CDR3 bases are TGTGCCATCAGACAGGGAGGATTCGATGAGCAGTTCTTC.